This TCR beta chain was identified in a study of shared clonotypes between healthy human individuals. V lost 7 bases and J lost 0; bases outside the gene matches: 13. CDR1 and CDR2 (germline): SGHNT, YENEEA. The CDR3 totals 17 residues. The authors sequenced unsorted PBMC DNA on ten immunoSEQ deep assay plates. Profiled with immunoSEQ multiplex PCR; TCRdb holds only in-frame clones, not every one. Among about 490,000 clones listed, more than 75% were seen once. The receptor comes from a woman between 40 and 55 years old in good health. Some clones in this sample may be carry-over from other donors' samples. V is TRBV11-3 and J is TRBJ2-3; 7 nucleotides align to TRBD2. The sample consisted of PBMCs. The CDR3: CASIPKEGRASTDTQYF. The CDR3 region has the DNA TGTGCCAGCATCCCCAAGGAGGGGAGGGCTAGCACAGATACGCAGTATTTT.